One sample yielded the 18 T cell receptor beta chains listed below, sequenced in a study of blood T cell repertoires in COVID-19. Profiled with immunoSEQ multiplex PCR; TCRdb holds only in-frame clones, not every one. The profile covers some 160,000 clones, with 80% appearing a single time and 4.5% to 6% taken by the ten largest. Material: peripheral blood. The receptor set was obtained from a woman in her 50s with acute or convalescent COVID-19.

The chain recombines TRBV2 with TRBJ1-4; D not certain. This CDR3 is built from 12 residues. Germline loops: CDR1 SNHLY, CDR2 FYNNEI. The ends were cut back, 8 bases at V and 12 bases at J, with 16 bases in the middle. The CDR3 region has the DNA TGTGCCAGCGGACTCGGGGAAAAACAACTGTTTTTT. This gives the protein CASGLGEKQLFF.

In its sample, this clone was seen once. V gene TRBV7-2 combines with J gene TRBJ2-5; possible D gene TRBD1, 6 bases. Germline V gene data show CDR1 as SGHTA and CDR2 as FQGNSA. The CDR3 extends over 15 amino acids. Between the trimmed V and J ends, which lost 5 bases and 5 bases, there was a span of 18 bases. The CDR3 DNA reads TGTGCCAGCAGCGACCCCAGGGGATCCGGGGAGACCCAGTACTTC. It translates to CASSDPRGSGETQYF.

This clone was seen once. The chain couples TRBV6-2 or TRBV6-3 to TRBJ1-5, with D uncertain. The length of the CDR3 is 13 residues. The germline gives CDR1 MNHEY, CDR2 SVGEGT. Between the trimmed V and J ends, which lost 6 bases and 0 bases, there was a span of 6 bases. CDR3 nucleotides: TGTGCCAGCAGCGACACTAGCAATCAGCCCCAGCATTTT. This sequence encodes CASSDTSNQPQHF.

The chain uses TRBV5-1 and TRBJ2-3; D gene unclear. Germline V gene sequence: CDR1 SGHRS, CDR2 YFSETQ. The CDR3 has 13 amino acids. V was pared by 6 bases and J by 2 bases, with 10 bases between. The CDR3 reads CASMITDTDTQYF. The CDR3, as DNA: TGCGCCAGCATGATCACAGACACAGATACGCAGTATTTT.

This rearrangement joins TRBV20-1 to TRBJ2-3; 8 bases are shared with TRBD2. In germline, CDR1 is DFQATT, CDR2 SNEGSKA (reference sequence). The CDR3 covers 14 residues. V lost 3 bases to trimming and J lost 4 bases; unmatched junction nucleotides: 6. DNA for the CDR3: TGCAGTGCTAGTCTAACTAGCGGCCCAGATACGCAGTATTTT. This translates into CSASLTSGPDTQYF.

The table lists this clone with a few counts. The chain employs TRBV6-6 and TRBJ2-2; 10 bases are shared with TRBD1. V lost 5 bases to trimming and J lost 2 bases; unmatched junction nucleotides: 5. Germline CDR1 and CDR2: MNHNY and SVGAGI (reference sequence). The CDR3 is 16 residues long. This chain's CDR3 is CASSRQGASNTGELFF. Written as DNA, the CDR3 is TGTGCCAGCAGTCGACAGGGGGCGAGCAACACCGGGGAGCTGTTTTTT.

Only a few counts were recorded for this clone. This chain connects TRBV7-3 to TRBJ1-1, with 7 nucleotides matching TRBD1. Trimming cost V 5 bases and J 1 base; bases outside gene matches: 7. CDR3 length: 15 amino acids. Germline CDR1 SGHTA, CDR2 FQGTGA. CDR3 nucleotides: TGTGCCAGCAGCCCTGCAGGGGGGACGAACACTGAAGCTTTCTTT. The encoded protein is CASSPAGGTNTEAFF.

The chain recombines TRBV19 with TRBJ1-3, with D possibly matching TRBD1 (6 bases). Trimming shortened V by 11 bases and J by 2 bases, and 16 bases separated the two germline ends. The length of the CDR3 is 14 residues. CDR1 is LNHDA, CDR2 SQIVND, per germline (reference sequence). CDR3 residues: CAGQAQGPGNTIYF. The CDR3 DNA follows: TGTGCCGGCCAAGCCCAGGGGCCTGGAAACACCATATATTTT.

CDR3 nucleotides: TGTGCCAGCAGCCTCACAGCCGGCGAGCAGTACTTC. Its translation is CASSLTAGEQYF. The V call is TRBV6-2 or TRBV6-3, the J call TRBJ2-7, with no clear D. V was clipped by 6 bases and J by 6 bases, with 12 bases between them. The CDR3 has 12 residues. CDR1 is MNHEY, CDR2 SVGEGT, per germline.

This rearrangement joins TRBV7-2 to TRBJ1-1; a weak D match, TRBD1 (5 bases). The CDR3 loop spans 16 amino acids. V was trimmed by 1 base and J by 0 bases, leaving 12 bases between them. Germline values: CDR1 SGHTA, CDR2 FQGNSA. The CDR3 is CASSLDRQQVNTEAFF. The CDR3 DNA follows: TGTGCCAGCAGCTTAGACCGGCAACAGGTGAACACTGAAGCTTTCTTT.

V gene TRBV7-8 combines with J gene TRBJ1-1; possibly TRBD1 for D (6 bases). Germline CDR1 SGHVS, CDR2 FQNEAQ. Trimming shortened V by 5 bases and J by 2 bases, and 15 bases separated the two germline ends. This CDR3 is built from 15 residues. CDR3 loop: CASSQEPGGNTEAFF. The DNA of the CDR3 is TGTGCCAGCAGCCAAGAGCCGGGGGGCAACACTGAAGCTTTCTTT.

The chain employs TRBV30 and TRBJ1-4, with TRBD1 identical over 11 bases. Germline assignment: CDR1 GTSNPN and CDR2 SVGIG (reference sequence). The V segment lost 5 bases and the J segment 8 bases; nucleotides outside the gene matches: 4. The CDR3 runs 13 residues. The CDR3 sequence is CAWGQGASEKLFF. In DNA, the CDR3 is TGTGCCTGGGGACAGGGGGCTTCGGAAAAACTGTTTTTT. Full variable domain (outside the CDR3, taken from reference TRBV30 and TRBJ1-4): SQTIHQWPATLVQPVGSPLSLECTVEGTSNPNLYWYRQAAGRGLQLLFYSVGIGQISSEVPQNLSASRPQDRQFILSSKKLLLSDSGFYLCAWGQGASEKLFFGSGTQLSVL.

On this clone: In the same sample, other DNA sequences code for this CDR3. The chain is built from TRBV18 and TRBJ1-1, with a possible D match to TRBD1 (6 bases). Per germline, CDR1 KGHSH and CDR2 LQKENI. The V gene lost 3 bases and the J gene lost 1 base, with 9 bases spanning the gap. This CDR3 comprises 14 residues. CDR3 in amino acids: CASSPATGNTEAFF. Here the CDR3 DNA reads TGTGCCAGCTCACCTGCGACAGGGAACACTGAAGCTTTCTTT.

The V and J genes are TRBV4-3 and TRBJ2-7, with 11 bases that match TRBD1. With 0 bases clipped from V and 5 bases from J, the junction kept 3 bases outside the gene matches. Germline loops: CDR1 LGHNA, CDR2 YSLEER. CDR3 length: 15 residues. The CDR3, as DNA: TGCGCCAGCAGCCAAGATTGGACAGGGGGCAACGAGCAGTACTTC. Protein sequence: CASSQDWTGGNEQYF.

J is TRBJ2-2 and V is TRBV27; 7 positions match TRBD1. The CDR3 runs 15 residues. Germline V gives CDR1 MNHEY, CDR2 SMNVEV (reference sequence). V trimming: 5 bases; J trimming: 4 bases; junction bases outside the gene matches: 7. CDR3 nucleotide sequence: TGTGCCAGCAGTCCCGGGACAGCTATCACCGGGGAGCTGTTTTTT. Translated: CASSPGTAITGELFF.

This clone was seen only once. CDR3 in amino acids: CASSRQGSNSPLHF. DNA of the CDR3: TGTGCCAGCAGCCGACAGGGTAGCAATTCACCCCTCCACTTT. The V gene is TRBV6-5, the J gene TRBJ1-6, with TRBD1 matching 7 bases. J was trimmed by 7 bases and V by 6 bases; bases with no gene match: 6. The length of the CDR3 is 14 residues. Germline V lookup: CDR1 MNHEY, CDR2 SVGAGI.

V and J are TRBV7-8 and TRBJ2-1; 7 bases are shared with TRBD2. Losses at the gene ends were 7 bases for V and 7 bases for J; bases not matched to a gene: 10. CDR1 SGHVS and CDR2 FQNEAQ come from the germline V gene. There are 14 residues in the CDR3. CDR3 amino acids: CASKPSGTLNEQFF. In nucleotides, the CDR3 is TGTGCCAGCAAGCCAAGCGGGACTCTTAATGAGCAGTTCTTC.

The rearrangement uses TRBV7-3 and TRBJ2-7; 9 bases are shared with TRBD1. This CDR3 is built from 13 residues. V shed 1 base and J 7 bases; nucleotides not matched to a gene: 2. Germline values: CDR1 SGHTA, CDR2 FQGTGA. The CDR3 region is CASSLNRGREQYF. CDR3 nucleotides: TGTGCCAGCAGCTTAAACAGGGGGCGAGAGCAGTACTTC. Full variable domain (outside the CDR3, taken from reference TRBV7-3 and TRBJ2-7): GAGVSQTPSNKVTEKGKYVELRCDPISGHTALYWYRQSLGQGPEFLIYFQGTGAADDSGLPNDRFFAVRPEGSVSTLKIQRTERGDSAVYLCASSLNRGREQYFGPGTRLTVT.